This T cell receptor (beta chain) was identified during a study of OX40 agonist ivuxolimab in advanced cancers. The overall study: Every 2 weeks, patients received ivuxolimab intravenously, dosed at 0.01 to 10 mg/kg. Findings and caveats of the study: Partial responders dosed at 0.1-3.0 mg/kg displayed clonal expansion ranking among the lowest.

Of note for this clone: Its antigen remains unknown.

The CDR3 consists of 12 residues. The V end lost 7 bases, the J end lost 3 bases, and 10 bases lay between the germline ends. Germline V gene data show CDR1 as SGHNT and CDR2 as YYREEE (reference sequence). Patients with a history of autoimmune disease or on systemic immunosuppression were excluded. The protocol was immunoSEQ multiplex PCR, while the TCRdb copy is restricted to in-frame clones and leaves out a portion. Here the sample spans nearly 65,000 clones, over 80% being singletons. The chain carries TRBV5-4 and TRBJ1-2; maybe TRBD1 (6 bases). The sequence was obtained from an adult with an advanced solid tumor such as melanoma, head and neck, liver or kidney cancer. The specimen was CD4+ or CD8+ T cells sorted from blood, collected in a trial of the OX40 agonist ivuxolimab. The CDR3: CASQGYDYGYTF. The CDR3 DNA is TGTGCCAGCCAGGGGTACGACTATGGCTACACCTTC.